This passage covers 17 T cell receptor beta chains from one sample sequenced in a study of cytomegalovirus exposure and HLA in healthy donors. PCR used 60 Vbeta primers and 13 Jbeta primers. Assay used: immunoSEQ multiplex PCR; TCRdb lists only in-frame clones, some missing. Altogether fewer than 200,000 clones are present, approximately 11% being singletons, with the ten largest covering about 8%. Sequencing was performed on PBMCs. The origin of the receptors is a man aged 45 to 65 in good health and CMV-seropositive.

This chain links TRBV28 with TRBJ2-7, with 11 nucleotides matching TRBD1. V shed 4 bases and J 4 bases; nucleotides not matched to a gene: 9. From germline, CDR1 is MDHEN and CDR2 SYDVKM. The CDR3 contains 16 residues. The CDR3 nucleotides read TGTGCCAGCAGTTCCCTCTTCCGGGACAGGGGGTACGAGCAGTACTTC. Translating gives CASSSLFRDRGYEQYF.

In this sample, this clone turned up a few times. V is TRBV2 and J is TRBJ1-5, with 8 nucleotides matching TRBD1. CDR3 length: 14 residues. Germline loops: CDR1 SNHLY, CDR2 FYNNEI. V lost 2 bases and J lost 4; bases outside the gene matches: 1. The CDR3 DNA is TGTGCCAGCAGTGAAAACAGGGGGAATCAGCCCCAGCATTTT. Encoded protein: CASSENRGNQPQHF.

This clone appeared a few times. The chain has TRBV12-5 and TRBJ1-3, with TRBD1 matching over 11 bases. The germline V gene encodes CDR1 LGHNT and CDR2 FRNRAP. CDR3 length: 14 amino acids. This CDR3 is CARVGTGGGNTIYF. The CDR3, as DNA: TGTGCCCGAGTGGGGACAGGGGGTGGAAACACCATATATTTT.

J is TRBJ1-6 and V is TRBV5-1; D is possibly TRBD1 (6 bases). The CDR3 loop spans 15 amino acids. The germline CDR1 and CDR2 sequences are SGHRS and YFSETQ. The V end was cut by 3 bases, the J end by 11 bases, with 18 bases between. The CDR3 DNA reads TGCGCCAGCAGCTCCGGGGGGGCGAGGAGAACACCCCTCCACTTT. This codes for CASSSGGARRTPLHF. Full variable domain (outside the CDR3, taken from reference TRBV5-1 and TRBJ1-6): KAGVTQTPRYLIKTRGQQVTLSCSPISGHRSVSWYQQTPGQGLQFLFEYFSETQRNKGNFPGRFSGRQFSNSRSEMNVSTLELGDSALYLCASSSGGARRTPLHFGNGTRLTVT.

This clone was detected only a few times. The chain employs TRBV4-1 and TRBJ2-3; no reliable D call. Trimming took off 0 bases at V and 4 bases at J, with 20 bases between the two ends. Germline lookup yields CDR1 MGHRA and CDR2 YSYEKL. The CDR3 totals 18 residues. As DNA, the CDR3 is TGCGCCAGCAGCCAAGATTCGGCCAGGCCACCCATCCCAGATACGCAGTATTTT. Its protein is CASSQDSARPPIPDTQYF.

There are a few counts of this clone. The chain combines TRBV7-9 with TRBJ2-3; TRBD2 matches at 13 bases. The CDR3 length is 17 residues. V shed 1 base and J 6 bases; nucleotides not matched to a gene: 7. Germline V gene sequence: CDR1 SEHNR, CDR2 FQNEAQ (reference sequence). The CDR3 loop reads CASSLGRLAGGLDTQYF. CDR3 nucleotides: TGTGCCAGCAGCTTAGGACGACTAGCGGGGGGTTTGGATACGCAGTATTTT.

The chain links TRBV7-4 to TRBJ2-7, with a tentative D call TRBD1 (5 bases). V lost 1 base, J lost 2 bases, and 9 bases lay in between. The CDR3 totals 14 residues. Germline CDR1 and CDR2: SGHVT and SQSDAQ. CDR3: CASSLGGYPYEQYV. The CDR3 coding sequence is TGTGCCAGCAGCTTAGGGGGCTACCCCTACGAGCAGTACGTC.

Only a few counts were recorded for this clone. The junction shows a germline mismatch at one end, possibly a read error. This sequence joins TRBV29-1 and TRBJ2-1, with 14 bases matching TRBD2. Germline loops: CDR1 SQVTM, CDR2 ANQGSEA. The CDR3 runs 16 residues. CDR3 DNA: TGCAGCGTAGAAGGACTAGCGGGGGGTAACTACAATGAGCAGTTCTTC. Amino acid sequence: CSVEGLAGGNYNEQFF.

The V gene is TRBV30, the J gene TRBJ1-1, with unresolved D. The germline V gene encodes CDR1 GTSNPN and CDR2 SVGIG (reference sequence). The CDR3 runs 13 residues. V lost 1 base and J lost 5, with 11 bases in between. CDR3 amino acids: CAWSEMVRTEAFF. CDR3 bases: TGTGCCTGGAGTGAAATGGTGAGGACTGAAGCTTTCTTT. The full variable domain, completed using reference TRBV30 and TRBJ1-1, is SQTIHQWPATLVQPVGSPLSLECTVEGTSNPNLYWYRQAAGRGLQLLFYSVGIGQISSEVPQNLSASRPQDRQFILSSKKLLLSDSGFYLCAWSEMVRTEAFFGQGTRLTVV.

This clone was found a few times. The V call is TRBV18, the J call TRBJ1-2, with a weak D call TRBD1 (5 bases). The germline CDR1 and CDR2 sequences are KGHSH and LQKENI. The CDR3 is 15 residues long. Trimming removed 6 bases from V and 4 bases from J, with 18 bases in between. Written as DNA, the CDR3 is TGTGCCAGCTCCCCCAACCGGGGGGTAGGCTATGGCTACACCTTC. Translated, it gives CASSPNRGVGYGYTF.

The chain employs TRBV27 and TRBJ2-1, with 7 bases fitting TRBD2. Germline CDR1 and CDR2: MNHEY and SMNVEV (reference sequence). CDR3 size: 14 residues. The V segment lost 2 bases and the J segment 2 bases; nucleotides outside the gene matches: 0. CDR3 amino acids: CASSLAGAYNEQFF. The CDR3 coding sequence is TGTGCCAGCAGTTTAGCGGGGGCCTACAATGAGCAGTTCTTC.

This clone came up a few times. CDR3 residues: CASSLLDEQYF. The CDR3 DNA reads as TGTGCCAGCAGCTTACTAGACGAGCAGTACTTC. The V gene is TRBV7-2, the J gene TRBJ2-7; D uncertain. Germline V gives CDR1 SGHTA, CDR2 FQGNSA. The CDR3 has 11 residues. With 2 bases removed from V and 5 bases from J, the gap between germline ends came to 4 bases.

The chain employs TRBV10-3 and TRBJ1-2, with 7 bases fitting TRBD1. The V and J ends lost 7 bases and 0 bases, in that order; junction bases with no gene match: 2. The germline V gene has CDR1 ENHRY and CDR2 SYGVKD. This CDR3 is 13 amino acids long. CDR3 protein: CAITGTANYGYTF. The CDR3 nucleotides are TGTGCCATCACCGGGACAGCTAACTATGGCTACACCTTC.

The chain joins TRBV6-4 to TRBJ1-4; D uncertain. Germline V gene sequence: CDR1 MRHNA, CDR2 SNTAGT. The CDR3 is 13 residues long. V shed 5 bases and J shed 8 bases, with 12 bases lying between them. Here the CDR3 reads CASSLRGGEKLFF. CDR3 coding DNA: TGTGCCAGCAGTCTGCGGGGAGGAGAAAAACTGTTTTTT.

This clone was counted a few times. The genes are TRBV4-1 and TRBJ2-7; 9 positions agree with TRBD1. This CDR3 is 17 amino acids long. J lost 3 bases, V lost 0 bases, and 9 bases had no gene match. Germline V lookup: CDR1 MGHRA, CDR2 YSYEKL. The CDR3 coding sequence is TGCGCCAGCAGCCAAGATCTGGGACAGGGTCAGATCTACGAGCAGTACGTC. The encoded protein is CASSQDLGQGQIYEQYV.

The chain carries TRBV5-1 and TRBJ1-1; a weak D match, TRBD1 (5 bases). CDR1 and CDR2 from the germline V gene are SGHRS and YFSETQ. Trimming took 4 bases from V and 2 from J, leaving 15 bases between them. The CDR3 has 15 amino acids. CDR3 sequence: CASSRQPGGNTEAFF. CDR3 sequence (DNA): TGCGCCAGCAGCCGACAGCCCGGCGGAAACACTGAAGCTTTCTTT.

The chain carries TRBV19 and TRBJ2-3; D is possibly TRBD1 (6 bases). V lost 1 base and J lost 6, with 11 bases in between. In germline, CDR1 is LNHDA, CDR2 SQIVND (reference sequence). This CDR3 is 14 amino acids long. The CDR3 nucleotides read TGTGCCAGTAGTATAGGTGGGGGCCCCGATACGCAGTATTTT. Encoded protein: CASSIGGGPDTQYF.